The sequence of this T cell receptor (beta chain) was determined in a study of human thymus T cells. Study results and limitations: It looked as if thymic and blood repertoires used V and J genes in a biased way.

Serving as donors were healthy Finnish infants, each of whom was having open corrective surgery for congenital heart defects. A roughly 0.45-1 mL peripheral blood aliquot was taken intraoperatively from four of eight donors. Genomic DNA was extracted from every available blood leukocyte. This clone occurred once. Its specificity is not known. From germline, CDR1 is LNHDA and CDR2 SQIVND (reference sequence). CDR3 size: 15 residues. V lost 0 bases to trimming and J lost 1 base, with 10 bases between them. Assay: immunoSEQ multiplex PCR; the TCRdb copy retains only in-frame clones and omits some. The table records approximately 46,000 clones, 95% of them present only once.

The specimen sequenced was blood. The rearrangement links TRBV19 to TRBJ2-7, with no clear D. The TCR was taken from a girl under two years old with a congenital heart defect but otherwise immunologically healthy. CDR3: CASSIDPTLSYEQYF. CDR3 DNA: TGTGCCAGTAGTATAGATCCGACCCTTTCCTACGAGCAGTACTTC.